This TCR beta chain was captured in a study of graft-versus-host responses after intestinal transplantation. A note on this clone: The antigen is undetermined.

Assay: immunoSEQ multiplex PCR; the TCRdb copy retains only in-frame clones and omits some. The table includes around 90,000 clones, about 93% detected once. Deletions cut 5 bases from V and 5 bases from J, with 16 bases between. Looked up from germline, CDR1 is LNHDA and CDR2 is SQIVND (reference sequence). The CDR3 is 14 amino acids. The TCR sequence derives from a human donor who was the organ donor for an intestinal transplant. Material: unstimulated CD8+ T cells sorted from spleen or lymph node cells, obtained before transplant. The chain uses TRBV19 and TRBJ2-7; tentatively, D is TRBD2 (6 bases). Written as DNA, the CDR3 is TGTGCCAGTAGTTCTGCCCCGGGACTTGACGAGCAGTACTTC. As protein: CASSSAPGLDEQYF.